This is a list of T cell receptor beta chains from one sample in a study of blood T cell repertoires in COVID-19. TCRdb's copy holds only in-frame clones and misses some; the assay was immunoSEQ multiplex PCR. The data hold roughly 100,000 clones, with 75% to 90% observed a single time. The sequencing sample was made of peripheral blood. These receptor sequences come from a woman of 80 years or more with acute or convalescent COVID-19. CDR3s include the opening cysteine and the closing phenylalanine or tryptophan. A D gene is named only where the DNA matches it firmly. Size values are once, few and many counts, or a class for expanded clones, and some rows have none.

>NA|TRBD1|TRBV7-9|TRBJ1-6
CASSDGRQGASPLHF
TGTGCCAGCAGCGATGGGCGGCAGGGGGCATCACCCCTCCACTTT
>NA|TRBD1|TRBV28|TRBJ1-4
CASSQAGGANEKLFF
TGTGCCAGCAGTCAGGCAGGGGGTGCTAATGAAAAACTGTTTTTT
>NA|NA|TRBV6-6|TRBJ2-3
CASTLQERDTQYF
TGTGCCAGCACCCTACAAGAGCGAGATACGCAGTATTTT
>NA|NA|TRBV28|TRBJ1-2
CASSLRLGGYTF
TGTGCCAGCAGTTTACGTCTCGGGGGCTACACCTTC
>NA|NA|TRBV19|TRBJ1-1
CASRYNGQLNTEAFF
TGTGCCAGTAGGTACAACGGACAGTTGAACACTGAAGCTTTCTTT
>NA|TRBD1|TRBV30|TRBJ2-2
CAWGRQGATGELFF
TGTGCCTGGGGGAGACAGGGAGCCACCGGGGAGCTGTTTTTT
>NA|TRBD1|TRBV5-4|TRBJ1-1
CASTPRTGAQAFF
TGTGCCAGCACCCCCCGCACAGGGGCACAAGCTTTCTTT
>NA|TRBD2|TRBV7-2|TRBJ2-7
CASSLSSGLYEQYF
TGTGCCAGCAGCTTATCTAGCGGGCTCTACGAGCAGTACTTC
>NA|TRBD2|TRBV5-1|TRBJ2-1
CASSLMTSGYEQFF
TGCGCCAGCAGCTTAATGACTAGCGGCTATGAACAGTTCTTC
>NA|TRBD1|TRBV28|TRBJ2-5
CASRGFRQGMRETQYF
TGTGCCAGCAGGGGATTCCGACAGGGGATGCGAGAGACCCAGTACTTC
>NA|TRBD1|TRBV5-5|TRBJ1-2
CASSLGQGHGYTF
TGTGCCAGCAGCCTGGGACAGGGCCATGGCTACACCTTC
>NA|NA|TRBV2|TRBJ1-4
CASRKPGSNEKLFF
TGTGCCAGCAGAAAACCCGGGAGTAATGAAAAACTGTTTTTT
>once|NA|TRBV6-2/TRBV6-3|TRBJ1-2
CASSSVLSNYGYTF
TGTGCCAGCAGTTCGGTCCTTTCTAACTATGGCTACACCTTC
>NA|TRBD1|TRBV19|TRBJ1-6
CASSTTGTGVYSPLHF
TGTGCCAGTAGTACCACCGGGACAGGGGTTTATTCACCCCTCCACTTT
>NA|TRBD1|TRBV6-4|TRBJ1-2
CASSEQGQGPYGYTF
TGTGCCAGCAGTGAACAAGGACAGGGACCCTATGGCTACACCTTC
>NA|NA|TRBV7-2|TRBJ1-4
CASSRTRVTNEKLFF
TGTGCCAGCAGTCGTACCAGGGTGACTAATGAAAAACTGTTTTTT
>NA|TRBD2|TRBV4-1|TRBJ2-7
CASSQFAGDSYEQYF
TGCGCCAGCAGCCAATTTGCGGGGGACTCCTACGAGCAGTACTTC
>NA|TRBD1|TRBV3-1/TRBV3-2|TRBJ2-7
CASSPTGTGLYEQYF
TGTGCCAGCAGCCCAACCGGGACAGGGCTTTACGAGCAGTACTTC